This note documents a single TCR beta chain sequence. What it binds is not known. Sample treatment: oral pan-JAK inhibitor, 5-10 mg twice daily. The sample originates from a study of CD8+ T cells in alopecia areata. Study-wide background: Scoring treated patients' severity relied on the percentage of scalp area affected.

Germline assignment: CDR1 SNHLY and CDR2 FYNNEI. V dropped 5 bases and J dropped 4; count of bases not matched to a gene: 2. The CDR3 covers 13 residues. Study results and limitations: Any link of baseline CD8+ expansion to response, resting on one nonresponder, remains uncertain. Alopecia totalis/universalis scalp especially showed more expanded CD8+ clones than normal scalp.

Sequencing relied on a cDNA template that was reverse transcribed from extracted RNA. TCRdb's table, derived via immunoSEQ multiplex PCR, lists solely in-frame clones and lacks some. The sample has about 160,000 clones, about three fifths seen once. The sample in question was CD4+ T cells sorted from blood, obtained at week 4, from a patient treated with tofacitinib. The gene calls are TRBV2 and TRBJ1-2; 9 nucleotides line up with TRBD1. This receptor was identified in a human donor with alopecia areata. The CDR3 loop reads CASSTDRGYGYTF. The CDR3 DNA sequence: TGTGCCAGCAGTACGGACAGGGGCTATGGCTACACCTTC. Supplemented by reference TRBV2 and TRBJ1-2, the full variable domain reads EPEVTQTPSHQVTQMGQEVILRCVPISNHLYFYWYRQILGQKVEFLVSFYNNEISEKSEIFDDQFSVERPDGSNFTLKIRSTKLEDSAMYFCASSTDRGYGYTFGSGTRLTVV.